The rows below give T cell receptor beta chains drawn from one sample of a study of PD-1 blockade in classical Hodgkin lymphoma. Profiled with immunoSEQ multiplex PCR; TCRdb holds only in-frame clones, not every one. In the table there are roughly 40,000 clones, around 86% of which are singletons. The input for sequencing was peripheral blood mononuclear cells (PBMCs), taken at baseline. These receptors were taken from a human donor with classical Hodgkin lymphoma. The CDR3 runs from the conserved cysteine through the conserved F or W. D genes are given only for firm matches.

d_call	v_call	j_call	cdr3_aa
TRBD1	TRBV6-5	TRBJ1-1	CASSYGTGGTEAFF
TRBD1	TRBV5-1	TRBJ2-5	CASSARTGTGKETQYF
TRBD1	TRBV18	TRBJ1-5	CASSLTGTGTQPQHF
-	TRBV28	TRBJ2-7	CASSLGGGGLSYEQYF
TRBD2	TRBV7-7	TRBJ2-2	CASSRLAGGLSTGELFF
TRBD1	TRBV18	TRBJ2-3	CASSLGQGGTDTQYF
-	TRBV10-3	TRBJ2-7	CAITPSESYEQYF
-	TRBV9	TRBJ1-3	CASSVGGDSGNTIYF
-	TRBV28	TRBJ1-2	CASGRSVNYGYTF
-	TRBV6-6	TRBJ1-2	CASSPGHNYGYTF
-	TRBV6-5	TRBJ1-2	CASSYLRDLYGYTF
TRBD2	TRBV7-2	TRBJ2-2	CASAGDIGELFF
TRBD1	TRBV10-3	TRBJ1-6	CAISVGQSHSPLHF
TRBD2	TRBV28	TRBJ2-7	CASVGTSGFYEQYF
-	TRBV21-1	TRBJ1-4	CASIFGASEKLFF
TRBD1	TRBV2	TRBJ1-6	CASGVTGGGSPLHF
TRBD1	TRBV18	TRBJ2-5	CASSRQGQETQYF
-	TRBV7-6	TRBJ1-1	CASSLAPGALF
-	TRBV7-6	TRBJ2-7	CASSLLPIYEQYF
-	TRBV5-6	TRBJ2-7	CASSAGTPRDEQYF
TRBD2	TRBV6-6	TRBJ2-1	CASSSLAGSYWEQFF
-	TRBV9	TRBJ2-3	CASSVELAFTDTQYF
-	TRBV7-9	TRBJ2-7	CASSLDSVRSYEQYF
TRBD1	TRBV15	TRBJ1-6	CATSVTGDSPLHF
-	TRBV4-3	TRBJ1-5	CASSQDQGDYQPQHF
TRBD1	TRBV7-3	TRBJ1-1	CASSLQGGNTEAFF
-	TRBV19	TRBJ2-7	CASSINSNSYEQYF
-	TRBV30	TRBJ1-5	CAWSIQGRGLAGQPQHF